These T cell receptor beta chains were read from a single sample in a study of blood T cell repertoires in COVID-19. Measured with immunoSEQ multiplex PCR; TCRdb has only the in-frame clones, and not every one. The sample has 110,000 or so clones, 77% seen once; the top ten hold approximately 8%. Source material: peripheral blood. Receptors originate from a human donor in a cohort sampled during active COVID-19. The CDR3 runs from the conserved cysteine through the conserved F or W. Fields, in order: CDR3 protein, CDR3 DNA, D gene, J gene, clone size, V gene. The D gene is left open where the match is weak. Size is omitted from some rows. Given values are once, few, many or a class for expanded clones.

CASSLADEQFF | TGTGCCAGCAGTTTAGCGGATGAGCAGTTCTTC | . | TRBJ2-1 | . | TRBV6-2/TRBV6-3
CASSEEGGSQETQYF | TGTGCCAGCAGTGAAGAAGGGGGATCCCAAGAGACCCAGTACTTC | . | TRBJ2-5 | once | TRBV6-1
CASTPGQGWGYTF | TGTGCCAGCACTCCCGGACAGGGCTGGGGCTACACCTTC | TRBD1 | TRBJ1-2 | few | TRBV27
CASSYNRDRGSYEQYF | TGTGCCAGCAGTTACAACCGGGACAGGGGCTCCTACGAGCAGTACTTC | TRBD1 | TRBJ2-7 | . | TRBV6-5
CASSLGGTGGYGYTF | TGCGCCAGCAGCTTGGGTGGGACAGGAGGGTATGGCTACACCTTC | TRBD1 | TRBJ1-2 | . | TRBV5-1
CASSIGDNEQFF | TGTGCCAGTAGTATCGGTGACAATGAGCAGTTCTTC | . | TRBJ2-1 | . | TRBV19
CATSRAYRENTEAFF | TGTGCCACCAGCAGAGCCTACAGGGAGAACACTGAAGCTTTCTTT | . | TRBJ1-1 | . | TRBV15
CASSLGQGQDYGYTF | TGTGCCAGCAGCTTGGGACAGGGGCAGGACTATGGCTACACCTTC | TRBD1 | TRBJ1-2 | . | TRBV5-4
CASSLSGDQPQHF | TGTGCCAGCAGTTTATCAGGGGATCAGCCCCAGCATTTT | . | TRBJ1-5 | few | TRBV27
CASSQDLEQGATQYF | TGTGCCAGCAGCCAAGATCTAGAACAGGGGGCCACACAGTACTTC | TRBD1 | TRBJ2-7 | . | TRBV3-1/TRBV3-2
CATRTSGNVTQYF | TGTGCCACCAGGACTAGCGGGAATGTGACCCAGTACTTC | TRBD2 | TRBJ2-5 | few | TRBV15
CASSLAGSDSSYEQYF | TGTGCCAGCAGCTTAGCGGGGTCGGACAGCTCCTACGAGCAGTACTTC | . | TRBJ2-7 | . | TRBV11-3
CASSTGQRNEQYF | TGCGCCAGCAGCACGGGACAGCGGAACGAGCAGTACTTC | TRBD1 | TRBJ2-7 | . | TRBV5-1
CASSIGRHQDDEQYF | TGTGCCAGTAGTATAGGACGACACCAAGACGACGAGCAGTACTTC | . | TRBJ2-7 | . | TRBV19
CASSVGGGTYEQYF | TGTGCCAGCAGCGTAGGTGGCGGGACCTACGAGCAGTACTTC | . | TRBJ2-7 | . | TRBV9
CASSDRLAELYEQYF | TGTGCCAGCAGTGACCGACTAGCGGAACTCTACGAGCAGTACTTC | TRBD2 | TRBJ2-7 | . | TRBV6-1
CASSHHRGSDGYTF | TGTGCCAGCAGCCACCATAGGGGGTCTGATGGCTACACCTTC | . | TRBJ1-2 | . | TRBV3-1/TRBV3-2
CAISQTGNTEAFF | TGTGCCATCAGTCAGACAGGGAACACTGAAGCTTTCTTT | . | TRBJ1-1 | . | TRBV10-3
CASSPSGGEQYF | TGTGCCAGCAGCCCATCGGGTGGGGAGCAGTACTTC | . | TRBJ2-7 | . | TRBV4-2
CASGLVPYPTGTGSYEQYF | TGTGCTAGTGGTTTGGTTCCCTACCCGACAGGGACAGGCTCCTACGAGCAGTACTTC | TRBD1 | TRBJ2-7 | few | TRBV12-5
CASSQDISENSPLHF | TGCGCCAGCAGCCAAGATATAAGCGAGAATTCACCCCTCCACTTT | . | TRBJ1-6 | . | TRBV4-1
CASSGTEAEQYF | TGTGCCAGCAGCGGCACAGAAGCCGAGCAGTACTTC | . | TRBJ2-7 | few | TRBV11-3
CASNTGNSPLHF | TGTGCCAGCAATACAGGAAATTCACCCCTCCACTTT | . | TRBJ1-6 | . | TRBV6-5
CASSLETGFGKLFF | TGTGCTAGCAGCTTAGAGACGGGGTTCGGAAAACTGTTTTTT | . | TRBJ1-4 | . | TRBV7-7
CASSDRDRGKYEQYF | TGTGCCAGCAGCGACCGGGACAGGGGGAAGTACGAGCAGTACTTC | TRBD1 | TRBJ2-7 | . | TRBV11-3
CASSLGGEETQYF | TGTGCCAGCAGCTTGGGGGGCGAGGAGACCCAGTACTTC | . | TRBJ2-5 | . | TRBV5-5
CASSARQANYNEQFF | TGTGCCAGCAGCGCCAGACAGGCTAACTACAATGAGCAGTTCTTC | . | TRBJ2-1 | . | TRBV13